This TCR beta chain was documented in a study of beta chain features in type 1 diabetes. For the study at large: All of the samples together had more than 95 million sorted cells examined. Study outcomes and limitations: Naive, central memory and regulatory TCRB repertoires appeared more similar among patients than healthy donors. Type 1 diabetes patients had fewer VDJ junction insertions and more deletions.

The isolated RNA, all of it, was reverse transcribed, so expressed TCRB transcripts were what got sequenced. Repertoires were generated with immunoSEQ multiplex PCR, while TCRdb's copy carries only in-frame clones and drops some. The sample carries 120,000 to 150,000 clones, about 50% recorded once. CD45RO/CCR7/CD25/CD127/CD95/CD27 separated CD4+ naive, central memory, regulatory and stem cell-like memory cells by sorting. This CDR3 contains 16 residues. V dropped 3 bases and J dropped 0; count of bases not matched to a gene: 7. The V gene's germline CDR1 is ENHRY and CDR2 SYGVKD. Turning to this clone: Its specificity is unknown.

J is TRBJ2-7 and V is TRBV10-3; 8 nucleotides match TRBD1. The source is a young man in good health. The sequencing input was Tregs from blood. CDR3 DNA: TGTGCCATCAGTGATCCCGACAGGGGAAGCTCCTACGAGCAGTACTTC. Its protein is CAISDPDRGSSYEQYF.